Here is one T cell receptor (beta chain) with its context. There are 16 residues in the CDR3. CDR1 and CDR2 (germline): SGDLS, YYNGEE. V was clipped by 3 bases and J by 0 bases, with 13 bases between them. Assay: immunoSEQ multiplex PCR; the TCRdb copy retains only in-frame clones and omits some. This table has about 95,000 clones, roughly 79% appearing once. The data were taken from a study of blood T cell repertoires in COVID-19. Material: peripheral blood. The genes are TRBV9 and TRBJ2-1; tentative D call: TRBD2 (5 bases). This sequence was found in a man older than 75 with COVID-19, enrolled during active disease. CDR3 nucleotide sequence: TGTGCCAGCAGCGCCGGACTGGGGAGCTCCTACAATGAGCAGTTCTTC. This sequence encodes CASSAGLGSSYNEQFF.